This T cell receptor (beta chain) was retrieved from a study of glioma-infiltrating T cells after dendritic cell vaccination. Study background: Patients received three intradermal dendritic cell vaccine injections at biweekly intervals.

This CDR3 spans 15 amino acids. Per the germline V gene, CDR1 is MGHRA and CDR2 is YSYEKL. V was shortened by 0 bases and J by 6 bases, with 15 bases between the two germline ends. Up to about 2 ug genomic DNA was used for TCRB CDR3 amplification. Amplification used 60 V beta primers and 13 J beta primers. TCRdb keeps only in-frame clones here, not all; method: immunoSEQ multiplex PCR. The table lists around 89,000 clones, 80% to 90% of them singletons, with around 16% in the top ten. This clone was observed a few times. Sequencing used blood, obtained before dendritic cell vaccination. The chain carries TRBV4-1 and TRBJ2-7; TRBD2 is a possible D gene (5 bases). This receptor was identified in a human donor with glioblastoma. The CDR3 nucleotides are TGCGCCAGCAGCCAAGATTACCGGGGTTGGAGCGAGCAGTACTTC. Amino acids: CASSQDYRGWSEQYF.